A single sample gave rise to the 24 T cell receptor beta chains below, sequenced in a study of a mutant IDH1 vaccine in newly diagnosed glioma. Time point meaning: baseline, week 1 (first vaccination visit). Sample treatment: pre-vaccination baseline after standard-of-care therapy. Only in-frame clones appear in the TCRdb table, and some are missing; sequencing was by immunoSEQ multiplex PCR. The profile shows tens of thousands of clones, approximately 80% of them singletons. The input for sequencing was PBMCs, taken from a glioma patient treated with radiotherapy, temozolomide or both. Receptor source: a man aged 25 to 45 with glioma.

This clone was recorded only once. The genes are TRBV2 and TRBJ2-3; TRBD2 agrees at 12 bases. J was trimmed by 4 bases and V by 10 bases; bases with no gene match: 9. In germline, CDR1 is SNHLY, CDR2 FYNNEI. This CDR3 is built from 15 residues. CDR3 in DNA: TGTGCCACCCACCTAGCGGGGGGGCAGGCAGATACGCAGTATTTT. Protein product: CATHLAGGQADTQYF. Full variable domain (missing parts from reference TRBV2 and TRBJ2-3): EPEVTQTPSHQVTQMGQEVILRCVPISNHLYFYWYRQILGQKVEFLVSFYNNEISEKSEIFDDQFSVERPDGSNFTLKIRSTKLEDSAMYFCATHLAGGQADTQYFGPGTRLTVL.

The V call is TRBV6-5, the J call TRBJ2-7; weak D call: TRBD1 (5 bases). CDR3 size: 14 residues. The germline V gene has CDR1 MNHEY and CDR2 SVGAGI. Trimming removed 5 bases at V and 7 bases at J, with 18 bases between. The CDR3 protein is CASSMSQGSLEQYF. The CDR3, as DNA: TGTGCCAGCAGTATGAGTCAGGGAAGTCTTGAGCAGTACTTC.

V usage is TRBV25-1 and J usage is TRBJ2-2; D might be TRBD1 (6 bases). Germline CDR1 MGHDK, CDR2 SYGVNS. Deletions cut 5 bases from V and 2 bases from J, with 9 bases between. This CDR3 comprises 14 residues. Written as DNA, the CDR3 is TGTGCCAGCAGTAACAGGGTAAACACCGGGGAGCTGTTTTTT. Protein sequence: CASSNRVNTGELFF.

The rearrangement links TRBV5-4 to TRBJ2-3; no firm D call. CDR3 length equals 13 residues. V lost 0 bases and J 7 bases, leaving 9 bases between the germline ends. The germline gives CDR1 SGHNT, CDR2 YYREEE (reference sequence). CDR3 amino acids: CASSLADNNTQYF. The CDR3 DNA follows: TGTGCCAGCAGCTTGGCCGATAACAATACGCAGTATTTT. The full variable domain, with the rest looked up from reference TRBV5-4 and TRBJ2-3, is ETGVTQSPTHLIKTRGQQVTLRCSSQSGHNTVSWYQQALGQGPQFIFQYYREEENGRGNFPPRFSGLQFPNYSSELNVNALELDDSALYLCASSLADNNTQYFGPGTRLTVL.

This rearrangement joins TRBV5-1 to TRBJ2-1; TRBD1 or TRBD2 may be the D gene (5 bases each). The CDR3 is 14 residues long. CDR1 and CDR2 from the germline V gene are SGHRS and YFSETQ. The ends were cut back, 4 bases at V and 6 bases at J, with 14 bases in the middle. CDR3 DNA: TGCGCCAGCAGCCTCGGGACCCCACCCAATGAGCAGTTCTTC. Residues: CASSLGTPPNEQFF.

This chain uses TRBV2 with TRBJ1-2; TRBD1 matches at 7 bases. Per germline, CDR1 SNHLY and CDR2 FYNNEI. Germline trimming cut 6 bases from V and 3 bases from J; bases unmatched to any gene: 10. This CDR3 is 15 amino acids long. CDR3 loop: CASSEQGQGYYGYTF. CDR3 nucleotides: TGTGCCAGCAGCGAACAGGGGCAAGGGTACTATGGCTACACCTTC.

The chain employs TRBV5-1 and TRBJ1-1; D not resolved. The CDR3 runs to 14 residues. CDR1 SGHRS and CDR2 YFSETQ come from the germline V gene. V lost 4 bases and J 9 bases, leaving 19 bases between the germline ends. DNA for the CDR3: TGCGCCAGCAGCCCCACCGAGGGCGGGGATCAAGCTTTCTTT. It encodes CASSPTEGGDQAFF.

The rearrangement links TRBV6-5 to TRBJ1-2, with D possibly TRBD1 on 5 matching bases. The CDR3 is made up of 15 amino acids. The V end was cut by 0 bases, the J end by 6 bases, with 14 bases between. Germline CDR1 MNHEY, CDR2 SVGAGI. The CDR3 region has the DNA TGTGCCAGCAGTTACTCGGGACTCCACGGGGATGGCTACACCTTC. This sequence encodes CASSYSGLHGDGYTF.

V and J are TRBV5-1 and TRBJ2-7; 11 nucleotides match TRBD2. In germline, CDR1 is SGHRS, CDR2 YFSETQ. The trim removed 1 base at V and 0 bases at J, leaving 0 bases unmatched. The CDR3 spans 15 residues. CDR3 nucleotides: TGCGCCAGCAGCTTGACTAGCGGGAGCTCCTACGAGCAGTACTTC. It is translated as CASSLTSGSSYEQYF.

Only one count was recorded for this clone. The V call is TRBV5-1, the J call TRBJ1-5, with D possibly being TRBD1 (6 bases). The germline gives CDR1 SGHRS, CDR2 YFSETQ. The CDR3 is made up of 15 amino acids. V gave up 4 bases and J gave up 1 base, with 12 bases separating them. The CDR3, as DNA: TGCGCCAGCAGCGAAGGGACATCCAGCAATCAGCCCCAGCATTTT. This translates into CASSEGTSSNQPQHF.

This sequence joins TRBV10-2 and TRBJ2-7, with D uncertain. The CDR3 contains 13 residues. Trimming removed 0 bases from V and 2 bases from J, with 5 bases in between. Germline V gene lookup returns CDR1 WSHSY and CDR2 SAAADI. Here the CDR3 reads CASSESRTYEQYF. The CDR3 coding sequence is TGCGCCAGCAGTGAGTCCCGAACCTACGAGCAGTACTTC.

The rearrangement uses TRBV5-6 and TRBJ1-2; 7 bases are shared with TRBD1. The CDR3 has 14 amino acids. J lost 8 bases, V lost 0 bases, and 7 bases had no gene match. Germline V lookup: CDR1 SGHDT, CDR2 YYEEEE. In nucleotides, the CDR3 is TGTGCCAGCAGCTTGGGCAGGGGGGGATACGGCTACACCTTC. As protein: CASSLGRGGYGYTF.

A single count supports this clone. Here the CDR3 DNA reads TGCGCCAGCAGCCAACCTGACAGGGACACCGGGGAGCTGTTTTTT. Its translation: CASSQPDRDTGELFF. The chain joins TRBV4-1 to TRBJ2-2; TRBD1 matches 7 bases. The V gene end was trimmed by 2 bases and the J gene end by 3 bases; junction bases not matched to a gene: 3. Germline V gene lookup returns CDR1 MGHRA and CDR2 YSYEKL. The CDR3 totals 15 residues.

In this sample, this clone turned up a few times. The chain uses TRBV20-1 and TRBJ1-1; D remains unclear. V was shortened by 4 bases and J by 5 bases, with 8 bases between the two germline ends. CDR1 is DFQATT, CDR2 SNEGSKA, per germline (reference sequence). This CDR3 spans 11 amino acids. In DNA, the CDR3 is TGCAGTGCTACTAGTGTGACTGAAGCTTTCTTT. Protein sequence: CSATSVTEAFF.

The genes are TRBV4-3 and TRBJ1-4; TRBD1 matches at 9 bases. This CDR3 contains 15 residues. The germline CDR1 and CDR2 sequences are LGHNA and YSLEER. Unmatched junction bases numbered 4, after V lost 1 base and J lost 7 bases. For the CDR3, the DNA is TGCGCCAGCAGCCAAGGGGACAGGGATTTTGAAAAACTGTTTTTT. Residues: CASSQGDRDFEKLFF.

V and J are TRBV30 and TRBJ1-6, with D possibly TRBD1 on 5 matching bases. Deletions cut 2 bases from V and 9 bases from J, with 23 bases between. This CDR3 contains 17 residues. Germline V gives CDR1 GTSNPN, CDR2 SVGIG (reference sequence). The CDR3 spells CAWSLPPPRQGSSPLHF. In DNA, the CDR3 is TGTGCCTGGAGTTTACCCCCTCCGCGGCAGGGCTCTTCACCCCTCCACTTT.

The V gene is TRBV7-9, the J gene TRBJ2-5, with D unresolved. The CDR3 loop spans 13 amino acids. Trimming removed 5 bases at V and 0 bases at J, with 7 bases between. CDR1 is SEHNR and CDR2 is FQNEAQ in the germline V gene (reference sequence). CDR3 region: CASSPDNQETQYF. CDR3 in DNA: TGTGCCAGCAGCCCAGACAACCAAGAGACCCAGTACTTC.

V and J are TRBV30 and TRBJ1-3, with D possibly TRBD1 on 5 matching bases. The CDR3 consists of 13 residues. Germline values: CDR1 GTSNPN, CDR2 SVGIG (reference sequence). Trimming pared 5 bases from V and 1 base from J, leaving 9 bases between. For the CDR3, the DNA is TGTGCCTGGGGGACTTTTTCTGGAAACACCATATATTTT. It translates to CAWGTFSGNTIYF.

This clone was detected once. The rearrangement links TRBV6-6 to TRBJ2-5; D possibly corresponds to TRBD1 (6 bases). CDR1 and CDR2 from the germline V gene are MNHNY and SVGAGI (reference sequence). Trimming shortened V by 4 bases and J by 4 bases, and 16 bases separated the two germline ends. This CDR3 spans 15 amino acids. CDR3 in amino acids: CASSSVSGAPETQYF. The DNA for the CDR3 is TGTGCCAGCAGTTCGGTTTCAGGGGCGCCAGAGACCCAGTACTTC.

This chain uses TRBV7-9 with TRBJ1-6; perhaps TRBD1 as D (5 bases). The CDR3 runs to 14 residues. V was trimmed by 8 bases and J by 7 bases, leaving 15 bases between them. Germline V gene data show CDR1 as SEHNR and CDR2 as FQNEAQ (reference sequence). CDR3 in amino acids: CASASGIVNSPLHF. The CDR3 DNA is TGTGCCAGCGCCTCAGGGATCGTGAATTCACCCCTCCACTTT. Variable domain in full (rest from reference TRBV7-9 and TRBJ1-6): DTGVSQNPRHKITKRGQNVTFRCDPISEHNRLYWYRQTLGQGPEFLTYFQNEAQLEKSRLLSDRFSAERPKGSFSTLEIQRTEQGDSAMYLCASASGIVNSPLHFGNGTRLTVT.

Here the CDR3 reads CASSQDRVSASSYNSPLHF. DNA of the CDR3: TGCGCCAGCAGCCAAGATCGAGTCAGCGCGAGCTCCTATAATTCACCCCTCCACTTT. The chain recombines TRBV4-3 with TRBJ1-6; D uncertain. The CDR3 sequence is 19 residues long. The V end was cut by 0 bases, the J end by 0 bases, with 15 bases between. Germline-derived CDR1 and CDR2 are LGHNA and YSLEER.

The chain employs TRBV10-3 and TRBJ1-1, with D possibly matching TRBD1 (5 bases). Between the trimmed V and J ends, which lost 3 bases and 7 bases, there was a span of 15 bases. Per the germline V gene, CDR1 is ENHRY and CDR2 is SYGVKD. The CDR3 length is 14 residues. Here the CDR3 DNA reads TGTGCCATCAGTGACCGGGGACGGAGGATTGAAGCTTTCTTT. As protein: CAISDRGRRIEAFF.

The chain links TRBV27 to TRBJ2-1, with 10 bases that match TRBD2. From germline, CDR1 is MNHEY and CDR2 SMNVEV (reference sequence). This CDR3 has 16 amino acids. Losses at the gene ends were 9 bases for V and 8 bases for J; bases not matched to a gene: 16. In nucleotides, the CDR3 is TGTGCCAGTCTGCCCGGTGGTAGCGGGAGGAGTGATGAGCAGTTCTTC. Translation: CASLPGGSGRSDEQFF.

The rearrangement links TRBV19 to TRBJ1-1, with TRBD1 matching 12 bases. The length of the CDR3 is 18 residues. V gave up 6 bases and J gave up 0 bases; unmatched junction bases: 11. Germline values: CDR1 LNHDA, CDR2 SQIVND (reference sequence). The CDR3 coding sequence is TGTGCCAGTAGAAGCTCGGGACAGGGGGCGCGGTTGAACACTGAAGCTTTCTTT. The encoded protein is CASRSSGQGARLNTEAFF.